This TCR beta chain appears in the sequencing data of a study of cytomegalovirus exposure and HLA in healthy donors (dated by TCRdb to 2016 to 2017). In terms of the full investigation: A later analysis indicated that the 100 to 150 validation repertoires were generated on the platform also employed for the 666 repertoires of the first cohort. To predict cytomegalovirus infection status, the study combined high-throughput TCR immunosequencing, statistical association of individual TCRs with disease status, and machine learning. In addition to the first cohort of around 670 subjects, a separate validation cohort of 120 different subjects was used. The study aimed to test whether cataloging public T cell receptors could reveal signatures of past pathogen exposure. General study outcomes and caveats: In both the original and validation cohorts, the classifier was reported to diagnose cytomegalovirus status with high specificity and sensitivity. In the study, 150 to 200 TCR beta chains were listed as associated with cytomegalovirus. All 110 or so repertoires were used to score co-occurrence in the validation cohort in a later analysis, because that analysis had no HLA typing for the cohort. In a later analysis, TCRs clustered in the first cohort were found to also tend to co-occur in the roughly 120 validation repertoires, with approximately 95% of cluster scores above 0. According to the authors, the approach could potentially be generalized to other disease states and immunological phenotypes. In vitro tests confirmed that a few of the cytomegalovirus-associated TCR beta chains recognize cytomegalovirus antigens. Most TCR sequences were seen in very few donors, while some public TCRs were found in many individuals.

A remark on this clone: Its antigen is unknown. Per-nucleotide qualities are absent, and no much larger clonotype sits a single base away. Within the sample, other DNA sequences also encode this same CDR3.

The donors belonged to the validation cohort of about 110 subjects, which was separate from the approximately 700-subject first cohort. The library was generated by the immunoSEQ multiplex PCR assay. The original methods were these. A statistical classification framework was built to diagnose cytomegalovirus status from the catalog of TCR beta chain sequences. TCRdb took over this immuneACCESS table, retaining in-frame rearrangements with V and J assigned. Such tables are incomplete; in checked studies, under half of the missing clones stem from an unresolved V gene, and the remainder is unexplained. V and J calls and clone size follow that table, whereas D and trimming were derived from the DNA. Counted in this sample were approximately 200,000 clones; approximately 78% of them appeared once. The top ten constitute roughly 1.2% of the sample. The sequence was collected from a woman between 25 and 40 years old in good health and CMV-seronegative. The sample comprised PBMCs.

The CDR3 amino acid sequence is: CASSQVTGGNQPQHF. The DNA reads TGCGCCAGCAGCCAAGTCACAGGGGGGAATCAGCCCCAGCATTTT. The sequence joins TRBV4-1 to TRBJ1-5; 8 central nucleotides agree with TRBD1. V is cut back by 1 base and J by 4 bases, with 3 bases in the junction unmatched. Sequences MGHRA (CDR1) and YSYEKL (CDR2) are obtained from the germline V gene. The CDR3 holds 15 amino acids from the cysteine to the phenylalanine. Only the CDR3 DNA stays, 45 bases, in frame from base 1.